This T cell receptor beta chain was profiled in a study of blood T cell repertoires in COVID-19. About the study: The cDNA or gDNA used as material had been derived from T cells, B-cell-depleted T cells, or PBMCs.

Methods used by the authors: Estimation of nucleated cell counts relied on the amplification of reference gene primers. The assay was immunoSEQ multiplex PCR, and TCRdb's table has in-frame clones only and misses some. Clonal size and the V and J genes are those of that table, whereas D and trimming came from the DNA. The sample lists 210,000 or so clones, 80% to 85% occurring once. The V gene lost 6 bases and the J gene lost 0 bases, with 15 bases spanning the gap. The CDR3 extends over 16 amino acids. From germline, CDR1 is MNHEY and CDR2 SMNVEV (reference sequence). The receptor's source is an elderly woman with active or convalescent COVID-19. Sequenced: peripheral blood. The rearrangement joins TRBV27 to TRBJ2-1; perhaps TRBD2 as D (7 bases). The CDR3 nucleotides read TGTGCCAGCAGCCGCGGGGGCGGGAGCTCCTACAATGAGCAGTTCTTC. This sequence encodes CASSRGGGSSYNEQFF.